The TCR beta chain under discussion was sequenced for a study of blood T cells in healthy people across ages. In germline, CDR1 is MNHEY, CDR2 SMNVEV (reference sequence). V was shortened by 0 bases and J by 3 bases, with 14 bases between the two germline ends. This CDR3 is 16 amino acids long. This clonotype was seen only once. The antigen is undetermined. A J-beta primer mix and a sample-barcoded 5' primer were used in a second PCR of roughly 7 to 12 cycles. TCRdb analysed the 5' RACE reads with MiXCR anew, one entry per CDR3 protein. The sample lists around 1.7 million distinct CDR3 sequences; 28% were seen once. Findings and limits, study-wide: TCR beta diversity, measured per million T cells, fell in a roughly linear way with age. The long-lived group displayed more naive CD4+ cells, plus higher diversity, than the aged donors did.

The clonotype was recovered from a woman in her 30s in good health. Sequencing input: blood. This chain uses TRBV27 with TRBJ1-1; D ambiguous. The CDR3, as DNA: TGTGCCAGCAGTTTATCGGAGGCGCGCTGGGACACTGAAGCTTTCTTT. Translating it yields CASSLSEARWDTEAFF.